The sequence of this TCR beta chain was determined in a study of blood T cell repertoires in COVID-19. Across the whole study: Sites across the United States, Italy and Spain contributed samples from acute and convalescent COVID-19.

TCRdb keeps only in-frame clones here, not all; method: immunoSEQ multiplex PCR. The sample lists 200,000 to 250,000 clones; around 90% were seen once. CDR3 length equals 17 residues. The germline CDR1 and CDR2 sequences are MRHNA and SNTAGT. V was clipped by 2 bases and J by 0 bases, with 16 bases between them. This clone was seen ten or more times. The chain recombines TRBV6-4 with TRBJ1-1; D may be TRBD1 (5 bases). Material: peripheral blood. The receptor was derived from a woman in her 70s with active or convalescent COVID-19. The CDR3 DNA sequence: TGTGCCAGCAGTGACCAGACAGTCGGTGAGGTGAACACTGAAGCTTTCTTT. It encodes CASSDQTVGEVNTEAFF.